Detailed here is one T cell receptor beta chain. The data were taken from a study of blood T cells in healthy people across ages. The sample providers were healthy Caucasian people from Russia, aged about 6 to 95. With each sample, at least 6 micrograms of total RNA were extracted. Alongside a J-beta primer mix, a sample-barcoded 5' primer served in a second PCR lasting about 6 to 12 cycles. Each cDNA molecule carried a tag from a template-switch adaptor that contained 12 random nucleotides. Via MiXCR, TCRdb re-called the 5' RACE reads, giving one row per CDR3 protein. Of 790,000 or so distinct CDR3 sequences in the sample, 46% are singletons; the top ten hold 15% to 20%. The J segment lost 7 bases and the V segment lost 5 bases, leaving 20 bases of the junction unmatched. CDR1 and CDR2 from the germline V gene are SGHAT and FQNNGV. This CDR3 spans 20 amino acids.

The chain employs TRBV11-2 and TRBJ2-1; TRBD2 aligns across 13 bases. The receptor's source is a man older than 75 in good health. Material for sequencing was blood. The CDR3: CASSPYRGLAGMGPPNEQFF. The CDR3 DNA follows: TGTGCCAGCAGCCCGTACCGGGGACTAGCGGGGATGGGGCCTCCGAATGAGCAGTTCTTC.